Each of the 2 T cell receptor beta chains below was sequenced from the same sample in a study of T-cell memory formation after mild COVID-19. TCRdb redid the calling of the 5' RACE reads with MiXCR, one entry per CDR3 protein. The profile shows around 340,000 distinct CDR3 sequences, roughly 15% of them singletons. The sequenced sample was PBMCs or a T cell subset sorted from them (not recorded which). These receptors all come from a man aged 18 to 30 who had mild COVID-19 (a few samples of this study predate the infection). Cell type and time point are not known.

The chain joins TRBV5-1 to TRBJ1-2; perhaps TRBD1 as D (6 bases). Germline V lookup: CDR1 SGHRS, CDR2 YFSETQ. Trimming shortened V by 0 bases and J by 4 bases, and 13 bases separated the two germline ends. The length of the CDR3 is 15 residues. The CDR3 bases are TGCGCCAGCAGCTTGGGGACAGCAGTAGCCTATGGCTACACCTTC. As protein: CASSLGTAVAYGYTF.

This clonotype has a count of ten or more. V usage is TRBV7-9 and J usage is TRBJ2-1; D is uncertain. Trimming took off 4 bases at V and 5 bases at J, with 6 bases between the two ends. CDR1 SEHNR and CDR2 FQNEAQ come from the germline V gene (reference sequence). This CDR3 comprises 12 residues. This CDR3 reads CASSSSDNEQFF. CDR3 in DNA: TGTGCCAGCAGCTCCAGCGACAATGAGCAGTTCTTC.